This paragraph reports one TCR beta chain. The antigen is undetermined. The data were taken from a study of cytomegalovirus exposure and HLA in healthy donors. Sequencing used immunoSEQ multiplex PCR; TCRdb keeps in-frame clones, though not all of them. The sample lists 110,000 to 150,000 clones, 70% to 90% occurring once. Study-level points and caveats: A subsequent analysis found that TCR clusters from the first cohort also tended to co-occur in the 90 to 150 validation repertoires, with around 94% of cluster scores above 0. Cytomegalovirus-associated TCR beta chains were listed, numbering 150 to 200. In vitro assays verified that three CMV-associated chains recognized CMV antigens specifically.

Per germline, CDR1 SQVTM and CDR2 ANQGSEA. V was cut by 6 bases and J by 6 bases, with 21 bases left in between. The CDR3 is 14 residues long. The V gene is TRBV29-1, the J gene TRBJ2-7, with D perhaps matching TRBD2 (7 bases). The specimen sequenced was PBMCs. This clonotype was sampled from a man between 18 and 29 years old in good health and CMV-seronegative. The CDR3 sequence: CSVQPQGRGTEQYF. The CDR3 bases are TGCAGCGTCCAACCCCAGGGGAGGGGGACCGAGCAGTACTTC.